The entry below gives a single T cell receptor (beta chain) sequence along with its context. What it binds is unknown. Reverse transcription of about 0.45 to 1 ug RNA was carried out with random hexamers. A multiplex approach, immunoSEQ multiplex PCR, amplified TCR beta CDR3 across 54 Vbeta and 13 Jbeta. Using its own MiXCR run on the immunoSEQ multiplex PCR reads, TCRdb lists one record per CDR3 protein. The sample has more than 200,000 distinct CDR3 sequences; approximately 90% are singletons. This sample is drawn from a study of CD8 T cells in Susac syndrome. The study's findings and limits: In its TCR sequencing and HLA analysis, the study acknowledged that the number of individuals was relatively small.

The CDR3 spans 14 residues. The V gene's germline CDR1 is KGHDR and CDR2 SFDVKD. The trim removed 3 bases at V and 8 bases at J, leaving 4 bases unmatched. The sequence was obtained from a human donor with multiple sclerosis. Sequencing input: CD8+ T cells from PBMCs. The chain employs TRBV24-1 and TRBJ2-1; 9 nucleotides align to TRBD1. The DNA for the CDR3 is TGTGCCACCAGTGATCCGGACAGGGGCGATGAGCAGTTCTTC. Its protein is CATSDPDRGDEQFF.